This is a list of T cell receptor beta chains from one sample in a study of T cells in Graves' hyperthyroidism and ophthalmopathy. MiXCR, run by TCRdb on the multiplex PCR reads, gives a single entry per CDR3 protein. This sample yields around 600,000 distinct CDR3 sequences, of which over 12% are seen a single time; about 6.6% belongs to the top ten. Sequenced: blood. These receptors all come from a woman aged 18-29 years with Graves' ophthalmopathy. Both conserved end residues are part of each CDR3. D genes are given only for firm matches. Size is stated for part of the rows, as once, few or many counts, or as a class when the clone is expanded.

d_gene	v_gene	j_gene	abundance	CDR3aa	CDR3nt
NA	TRBV6-5	TRBJ1-2	many	CASSYSQGYGYTF	TGTGCCAGCAGTTACTCGCAGGGCTATGGCTACACCTTC
NA	TRBV12-3/TRBV12-4	TRBJ1-4	many	CASSPGIGEKLFF	TGTGCCAGCAGTCCTGGAATAGGCGAAAAACTGTTTTTT
NA	TRBV19	TRBJ2-7	many	CASSINPGSYEQYF	TGTGCCAGTAGTATCAACCCGGGCTCCTACGAGCAGTACTTC
NA	TRBV19	TRBJ1-1	many	CASSISASMNTEAFF	TGTGCCAGTAGTATATCGGCGTCCATGAACACTGAAGCTTTCTTT
NA	TRBV2	TRBJ1-2	few	CASTPRGGEGYGYTF	TGTGCCAGCACTCCTCGGGGGGGCGAGGGCTATGGCTACACCTTC
TRBD2	TRBV12-3/TRBV12-4	TRBJ2-7	many	CASSSSGMAYEQYF	TGTGCCAGCAGCTCTAGCGGAATGGCCTACGAGCAGTACTTC
TRBD1	TRBV6-1	TRBJ2-7	many	CASRLTGGVYEQYF	TGTGCCAGCAGGTTGACAGGGGGCGTCTACGAGCAGTACTTC
NA	TRBV19	TRBJ1-1	many	CASSIGAEAFF	TGTGCCAGCTCTATAGGGGCTGAAGCTTTCTTT
NA	TRBV6-5	TRBJ1-1	many	CASSYTGRAYAEAFF	TGTGCCAGCAGTTACACAGGGAGGGCCTACGCTGAAGCTTTCTTT
NA	TRBV24-1	TRBJ2-3	many	CATSVADGTDTQYF	TGTGCCACCAGTGTAGCGGATGGCACAGATACGCAGTATTTT
TRBD1	TRBV28	TRBJ2-3	many	CASSLDTTGATSTDTQYF	TGTGCCAGCAGTTTAGATACGACAGGGGCTACTAGCACAGATACGCAGTATTTT
TRBD2	TRBV2	TRBJ2-2	many	CASSAGTSDTGELFF	TGTGCCAGCAGCGCCGGGACTAGCGACACCGGGGAGCTGTTTTTT
NA	TRBV7-2	TRBJ1-1	NA	CASSFGGATEAFF	TGTGCCAGTAGTTTCGGGGGAGCCACTGAAGCTTTCTTT
NA	TRBV7-8	TRBJ2-5	many	CASSLVGDKTTQYF	TGTGCCAGCAGCTTAGTAGGGGACAAGACGACCCAGTACTTC
TRBD1	TRBV20-1	TRBJ1-1	few	CSADTGGRWMNTEAFF	TGCAGTGCTGACACAGGGGGGAGGTGGATGAACACTGAAGCTTTCTTT
NA	TRBV5-1	TRBJ2-2	NA	CASSPGHSGGELFF	TGCGCCAGCAGCCCAGGACATAGTGGTGGGGAGCTGTTTTTT
TRBD2	TRBV9	TRBJ2-1	NA	CASSLGTSGRSWDNEQFF	TGTGCCAGCAGCCTAGGGACTAGCGGGAGATCGTGGGACAATGAGCAGTTCTTC
NA	TRBV18	TRBJ2-3	many	CASSPPVVTDTQYF	TGTGCCAGCTCACCACCGGTGGTCACAGATACGCAGTATTTT
TRBD2	TRBV9	TRBJ2-3	NA	CASSAGLASPDTQYF	TGTGCCAGCAGTGCCGGACTAGCTAGCCCAGATACGCAGTATTTT
NA	TRBV27	TRBJ1-6	few	CASSLQVRGGSPLHF	TGTGCCAGCAGTTTACAGGTGAGGGGGGGTTCACCCCTCCACTTT
NA	TRBV9	TRBJ2-1	NA	CASSVGGGKLYNEQFF	TGTGCCAGCAGCGTAGGAGGAGGGAAGCTATACAATGAGCAGTTCTTC
TRBD1	TRBV20-1	TRBJ2-3	NA	CSVRVGTGGPDTQYF	TGCAGTGTTAGAGTCGGGACAGGGGGCCCAGATACGCAGTATTTT
TRBD1	TRBV20-1	TRBJ1-5	NA	CSARETGGWVYQPQHF	TGCAGTGCTAGGGAAACAGGGGGTTGGGTTTATCAGCCCCAGCATTTT
NA	TRBV11-3	TRBJ2-7	many	CASSLPGDEQYF	TGTGCCAGCAGCTTACCAGGGGACGAGCAGTACTTC
TRBD1	TRBV7-9	TRBJ2-7	many	CASSSSGGRPPYEQYF	TGTGCCAGCAGCTCATCAGGGGGTAGGCCTCCCTACGAGCAGTACTTC
TRBD2	TRBV3-1	TRBJ2-5	few	CASSQDSGNHQETQYF	TGTGCCAGCAGCCAGGATAGCGGGAACCACCAAGAGACCCAGTACTTC
NA	TRBV29-1	TRBJ1-1	NA	CSVARILNTEAFF	TGCAGCGTTGCCCGGATCTTGAACACTGAAGCTTTCTTT
NA	TRBV11-2	TRBJ2-3	many	CASTAGRLPSTDTQYF	TGTGCCAGCACCGCAGGCCGTCTCCCATCCACAGATACGCAGTATTTT
NA	TRBV18	TRBJ1-1	NA	CASSQEGLTEAFF	TGTGCCAGCTCACAGGAGGGTCTAACTGAAGCTTTCTTT
NA	TRBV11-3	TRBJ2-2	many	CASSLSGLNTGELFF	TGTGCCAGCAGCTTGTCGGGACTTAACACCGGGGAGCTGTTTTTT
NA	TRBV7-8	TRBJ2-7	many	CASSVRGDYEQYF	TGTGCCAGCAGCGTCAGGGGGGACTACGAGCAGTACTTC
NA	TRBV28	TRBJ2-7	few	CASSFGNYEQYF	TGTGCCAGCAGTTTCGGCAACTACGAGCAGTACTTC
NA	TRBV7-7	TRBJ2-2	NA	CASEAGWAGELFF	TGTGCTAGCGAGGCGGGATGGGCCGGGGAGCTGTTTTTT
TRBD2	TRBV5-8	TRBJ2-3	few	CASSYRTSGRNTDTQYF	TGTGCCAGCAGTTATCGGACTAGCGGGAGGAACACAGATACGCAGTATTTT
NA	TRBV12-3/TRBV12-4	TRBJ2-5	many	CASSIGTQPRGQYF	TGTGCCAGCAGTATAGGGACACAACCAAGAGGGCAGTACTTC
TRBD2	TRBV29-1	TRBJ2-5	NA	CSVELSGRVHQETQYF	TGCAGCGTTGAATTGAGCGGGAGGGTTCACCAAGAGACCCAGTACTTC
TRBD1	TRBV11-3	TRBJ2-6	NA	CASSLTGQGSSGANVLTF	TGTGCCAGCAGCTTAACGGGACAGGGTTCCTCTGGGGCCAACGTCCTGACTTTC
NA	TRBV24-1	TRBJ2-5	NA	CATSDPGETQYF	TGTGCCACCAGTGATCCTGGAGAGACCCAGTACTTC
NA	TRBV2	TRBJ1-1	many	CASTGGGGNWYTEAFF	TGTGCCAGCACGGGGGGGGGGGGAAATTGGTACACTGAAGCTTTCTTT
NA	TRBV18	TRBJ1-5	many	CASSPSWGAEQPQHF	TGTGCCAGCTCACCTAGTTGGGGGGCTGAACAGCCCCAGCATTTT
NA	TRBV30	TRBJ1-6	few	CAWSVQAGVTLHF	TGTGCCTGGAGTGTACAGGCGGGGGTCACCCTCCACTTT
TRBD1	TRBV11-3	TRBJ1-1	many	CASSEQGGDTEAFF	TGTGCCAGCAGCGAGCAGGGGGGGGACACTGAAGCTTTCTTT
NA	TRBV27	TRBJ2-3	many	CASSLSAGLLTDTQYF	TGTGCCAGCAGTTTATCCGCGGGGCTACTCACAGATACGCAGTATTTT
TRBD2	TRBV25-1	TRBJ2-2	few	CASSEQAGAAGELFF	TGTGCCAGCAGTGAACAAGCGGGAGCGGCCGGGGAGCTGTTTTTT
NA	TRBV15	TRBJ1-3	many	CATSRFPSPGIPGNTIYF	TGTGCCACCAGCAGATTCCCATCACCCGGTATCCCTGGAAACACCATATATTTT
NA	TRBV5-6	TRBJ2-7	many	CASSPERAVRGYEQYF	TGTGCCAGCAGCCCGGAGAGGGCAGTCCGTGGGTACGAGCAGTACTTC
NA	TRBV19	TRBJ1-2	few	CASRGFSAGYTF	TGTGCCAGTAGGGGGTTTTCTGCCGGCTACACCTTC
TRBD2	TRBV19	TRBJ2-1	NA	CASQSFFSSGALNNEQFF	TGTGCCAGCCAATCGTTCTTTTCTAGCGGGGCCCTCAACAATGAGCAGTTCTTC
TRBD2	TRBV20-1	TRBJ2-1	NA	CSAGGASGSPARNEQFF	TGCAGTGCGGGGGGGGCTAGCGGGAGTCCCGCACGGAATGAGCAGTTCTTC
NA	TRBV3-1	TRBJ2-3	many	CASKLEGTDTQYF	TGTGCCAGCAAACTAGAAGGCACAGATACGCAGTATTTT
NA	TRBV27	TRBJ2-7	many	CASSLRTAYEQYF	TGTGCCAGCAGCCTCAGAACGGCCTACGAGCAGTACTTC
TRBD2	TRBV7-8	TRBJ2-1	NA	CASSLRILGLAPGSEQFF	TGTGCCAGCAGCTTACGAATTTTGGGACTAGCGCCAGGAAGTGAGCAGTTCTTC
TRBD2	TRBV20-1	TRBJ2-3	NA	CSASPSGRVFTDTQYF	TGCAGTGCTAGCCCTAGCGGGAGAGTGTTCACAGATACGCAGTATTTT
NA	TRBV2	TRBJ1-6	many	CASRGLPMNSPLHF	TGTGCCAGCAGGGGACTCCCTATGAATTCACCCCTCCACTTT
NA	TRBV6-2/TRBV6-3	TRBJ2-7	few	CASSYSYAEGIYGQYF	TGTGCCAGCAGTTACTCCTATGCGGAGGGCATCTACGGGCAGTACTTC
NA	TRBV5-5	TRBJ1-4	many	CASSSRQTPTNEKLFF	TGTGCCAGCAGCTCTCGACAGACCCCAACTAATGAAAAACTGTTTTTT
TRBD1	TRBV7-3	TRBJ2-7	NA	CASSQEGQGVSYEQYF	TGTGCCAGCAGCCAAGAGGGACAGGGGGTTTCCTACGAGCAGTACTTC
NA	TRBV20-1	TRBJ2-7	NA	CSASRANYEQYF	TGCAGTGCGAGCAGGGCAAACTACGAGCAGTACTTC
NA	TRBV11-2	TRBJ1-6	many	CASSFSGQRNSPLHF	TGTGCCAGCAGCTTCTCCGGACAGCGCAATTCACCCCTCCACTTT
NA	TRBV20-1	TRBJ1-2	many	CSAPHRAGYGYTF	TGCAGTGCTCCACATCGGGCGGGCTATGGCTACACCTTC